The 5 T cell receptor beta chains below all came from one sample that was sequenced in a study of cytomegalovirus exposure and HLA in healthy donors. PCR used 60 Vbeta primers and 13 Jbeta primers. Sequenced by immunoSEQ multiplex PCR; TCRdb stores in-frame clones only, minus some. Listed are about 170,000 clones; 0.7% to 0.8% falls within the top ten. Specimen: PBMCs. The receptors originated from a woman between 18 and 30 years old in good health and CMV-seropositive.

The V call is TRBV29-1, the J call TRBJ2-1; 7 bases fit TRBD2. CDR3 size: 15 residues. Per the germline V gene, CDR1 is SQVTM and CDR2 is ANQGSEA. J lost 2 bases, V lost 4 bases, and 8 bases had no gene match. DNA for the CDR3: TGCAGCGTTGCGGCGGCGGGAGTAGCCTACAATGAGCAGTTCTTC. It encodes CSVAAAGVAYNEQFF.

The CDR3 nucleotides read TGTGCCAGCAGCTTAAAGGGTCGGTCCGGGACTAGGTACACCGGGGAGCTGTTTTTT. Translating it yields CASSLKGRSGTRYTGELFF. The gene calls are TRBV7-3 and TRBJ2-2; 8 bases line up with TRBD2. In germline, CDR1 is SGHTA, CDR2 FQGTGA. With V trimmed by 1 base and J by 3 bases, 13 bases remained unmatched. The CDR3 is 19 residues long. Drawing the rest from reference TRBV7-3 and TRBJ2-2, the complete variable domain is GAGVSQTPSNKVTEKGKYVELRCDPISGHTALYWYRQSLGQGPEFLIYFQGTGAADDSGLPNDRFFAVRPEGSVSTLKIQRTERGDSAVYLCASSLKGRSGTRYTGELFFGEGSRLTVL.

The chain employs TRBV19 and TRBJ1-6; weak D call: TRBD1 (5 bases). The germline V gene has CDR1 LNHDA and CDR2 SQIVND (reference sequence). V was trimmed by 6 bases and J by 3 bases, leaving 9 bases between them. The CDR3 spans 14 residues. CDR3 protein: CASSGGDYNSPLHF. The CDR3 nucleotides are TGTGCCAGTAGCGGGGGTGACTATAATTCACCCCTCCACTTT.

The chain uses TRBV25-1 and TRBJ1-1; TRBD1 matches 7 bases. V lost 7 bases to trimming and J lost 2 bases; unmatched junction nucleotides: 10. The CDR3 contains 15 residues. The germline CDR1 and CDR2 sequences are MGHDK and SYGVNS. CDR3 sequence reads: CASTWSGQTNTEAFF. Written as DNA, the CDR3 is TGTGCCAGCACTTGGTCGGGACAGACAAACACTGAAGCTTTCTTT.

The chain is built from TRBV30 and TRBJ1-4; 7 positions match TRBD1. Germline values: CDR1 GTSNPN, CDR2 SVGIG (reference sequence). There are 15 residues in the CDR3. The V segment lost 0 bases and the J segment 7 bases; nucleotides outside the gene matches: 8. The CDR3 sequence is CAWSVLGGIGEKLFF. The DNA of the CDR3 is TGTGCCTGGAGTGTGTTAGGGGGCATTGGTGAAAAACTGTTTTTT.